This T cell receptor beta chain was sequenced in a study of technical replicates of blood from a few donors. Here immunoSEQ multiplex PCR was the method, and the copy in TCRdb shows in-frame clones only, minus some. The table lists under 95,000 clones, around 94% of them singletons. CDR1 MDHEN and CDR2 SYDVKM come from the germline V gene. V lost 0 bases and J 2 bases, leaving 11 bases between the germline ends. CDR3 length: 15 amino acids. The sample was T cells isolated from PBMCs. The chain links TRBV28 to TRBJ2-7, with TRBD1 as a possible D gene (6 bases). This TCR was recovered from a human donor in good health. CDR3 in DNA: TGTGCCAGCAGTTTATGGGCAGGGGAAACCTACGAGCAGTACTTC. Its translation is CASSLWAGETYEQYF. The complete variable domain, with remaining parts taken from reference TRBV28 and TRBJ2-7, reads DVKVTQSSRYLVKRTGEKVFLECVQDMDHENMFWYRQDPGLGLRLIYFSYDVKMKEKGDIPEGYSVSREKKERFSLILESASTNQTSMYLCASSLWAGETYEQYFGPGTRLTVT.